These 20 T cell receptor beta chains were all obtained from the same sample, sequenced in a study of T cells in women clearing cervical HPV infection. Using immunoSEQ multiplex PCR, the repertoire was profiled, and TCRdb retains in-frame clones only, with some absent. The sample table sets out approximately 16,000 clones. The sample comprised blood buffy coat. All receptors derive from a woman between 18 and 75 years old with a cervical HPV16 infection that either progressed to CIN3+ or cleared (not recorded which).

A note on this clone: The read ends 3 residues shy of where the CDR3 ends; the end is completed using the germline J gene. The chain couples TRBV12-5 to TRBJ2-1, with D unclear. V lost 0 bases and J lost 6, with 21 bases in between. Germline loops: CDR1 LGHNT, CDR2 FRNRAP. This CDR3 region has 18 residues. CDR3 DNA, as far as it was read: TGTGCTAGTGGTTTGGTACCGGTAATTTCGGGTTCCCCCAATGAG. Residues: CASGLVPVISGSPNE. The CDR3 as a whole reads CASGLVPVISGSPNEQFF.

Remarks on this clone: Read sequence stops 3 residues before the CDR3 end, and the germline J gene provides the missing end. This chain links TRBV20-1 with TRBJ2-3; 11 bases agree with TRBD2. The CDR3 is 16 amino acids. From germline, CDR1 is DFQATT and CDR2 SNEGSKA (reference sequence). V lost 3 bases to trimming and J lost 5 bases; unmatched junction nucleotides: 10. The CDR3: CSASQASGGRIDTQYF. Incomplete CDR3 DNA: TGCAGTGCTAGTCAGGCTAGCGGGGGGCGGATAGATACG.

As for this clone: The read ends 3 residues early relative to the CDR3; the germline J gene fills the gap. The chain carries TRBV7-9 and TRBJ2-2; a weak D match, TRBD1 (6 bases). Germline CDR1 reads SEHNR; CDR2 reads FQNEAQ (reference sequence). This CDR3 has 14 amino acids. The CDR3 is CASSLGHVNEKLFF. The part of the CDR3 DNA that was read is TGTGCCAGCAGCTTGGGACATGTAAATGAAAAG.

In regard to this clone: The read finishes 3 residues shy of the CDR3 end, and the germline J gene is used to complete it. This chain joins TRBV19 and TRBJ1-5; tentatively, D is TRBD1 (6 bases). Trimming stripped 7 bases from V and 5 bases from J, with 18 bases between. CDR1 is LNHDA, CDR2 SQIVND, per germline (reference sequence). This CDR3 has 15 residues. CDR3 bases read: TGTGCCAGTATCCCATCGGACAGAGGTTATCAGCCC. It yields the protein CASIPSDRGYQP. In full, the CDR3 reads CASIPSDRGYQPQHF.

A note on this clone: Read coverage stops 3 residues before the CDR3 terminus; the germline J gene supplies the remainder. The V and J genes are TRBV4-2 and TRBJ2-2, with unresolved D. Germline V gene data show CDR1 as LGHNA and CDR2 as YNFKEQ. The CDR3 contains 16 residues. CDR3 DNA, as far as it was read: TGTGCCAGCAGCCAAGCCGCCGTACTTAATAATTCAACG. Its protein product is CASSQAAVLNNST. The entire CDR3 protein reads CASSQAAVLNNSTLFF.

Turning to this clone: With the read ending 3 residues before the CDR3 end, the germline J gene is used to fill in that end. Other nucleotide sequences from this sample produce the same CDR3. The chain combines TRBV18 with TRBJ2-2, with D tentatively TRBD1 (6 bases). This CDR3 is 15 amino acids long. The germline gives CDR1 KGHSH, CDR2 LQKENI. The CDR3 spells CASSHLGTTDEKLFF. CDR3 DNA, as far as it was read: TGTGCCAGCTCACATCTCGGGACAACGGATGAAAAG.

With respect to this clone: The read comes to an end 3 residues before the CDR3 does, leaving the germline J gene to fill in the end. This chain links TRBV20-1 with TRBJ1-2; a weak D match, TRBD1 (5 bases). Germline CDR1 DFQATT, CDR2 SNEGSKA (reference sequence). The CDR3 is 12 residues long. Between the trimmed V and J ends, which lost 0 bases and 7 bases, there was a span of 9 bases. The sequenced CDR3 bases are TGCAGTGCTAGAGATGAAGGGGTTGGC. Protein product: CSARDEGVG. The CDR3 as a whole reads CSARDEGVGYTF.

Remarks on this clone: The missing CDR3 end, 3 residues past where the read stops, is filled in from the germline J gene. The chain employs TRBV29-1 and TRBJ2-7, with a possible D match to TRBD2 (5 bases). V lost 6 bases and J 5 bases, leaving 11 bases between the germline ends. The CDR3 has 11 residues. Germline CDR1 and CDR2: SQVTM and ANQGSEA. The CDR3 DNA, read in part, is TGCAGCGTGGCGAGGGCCGACGAG. Protein sequence: CSVARADE. The full CDR3 protein is CSVARADEQYF.

In the case of this clone: The read falls 3 residues short of the CDR3 end, and the missing part is taken from the germline J gene. The chain employs TRBV18 and TRBJ2-5; D possibly corresponds to TRBD1 (5 bases). Germline values: CDR1 KGHSH, CDR2 LQKENI. The CDR3 is made up of 15 amino acids. Trimming stripped 4 bases from V and 1 base from J, with 13 bases between. CDR3 bases read: TGTGCCAGCTCACAGGGGTCAGACCGCCAAGAGACC. It specifies CASSQGSDRQET. The CDR3 in full is CASSQGSDRQETQYF.

As to this clone: The read comes to an end 3 residues before the CDR3 does, leaving the germline J gene to fill in the end. This chain links TRBV7-2 with TRBJ2-3; 7 bases align to TRBD2. CDR1 is SGHTA, CDR2 FQGNSA, per germline. The CDR3 spans 15 residues. The CDR3 DNA, read in part, is TGTGCCAGCAGCGAGCCCAGGACTAGAGGAGAGACG. Protein: CASSEPRTRGET. The entire CDR3 protein reads CASSEPRTRGETQYF.

As to this clone: The read comes to an end 3 residues before the CDR3 does, leaving the germline J gene to fill in the end. V usage is TRBV7-2 and J usage is TRBJ2-4; 8 positions agree with TRBD2. This CDR3 is built from 12 residues. Germline CDR1 is SGHTA and CDR2 is FQGNSA. Partial CDR3 DNA: TGTGCCAGCAGCTTGCGGGCGGGGGGT. It encodes CASSLRAGG. The complete CDR3 protein is CASSLRAGGQYF.

Turning to this clone: One junction end disagrees with the germline gene, perhaps due to a read error. The read falls 3 residues short of the CDR3 end, and the missing part is taken from the germline J gene. The same CDR3 is also encoded by other DNA sequences in this sample. The chain joins TRBV2 to TRBJ1-3, with D possibly matching TRBD1 (6 bases). The CDR3 sequence is 15 residues long. Germline V gene sequence: CDR1 SNHLY, CDR2 FYNNEI. The CDR3 spells CASSEFRTEGNTIYF. The CDR3 DNA, read in part, is TGTGCCAGCAGTGAGTTCAGGACAGAAGGAAACACA.

Concerning this clone itself: The read ends 3 residues shy of where the CDR3 ends; the end is completed using the germline J gene. The rearrangement uses TRBV20-1 and TRBJ1-2, with 8 positions matching TRBD1. CDR3 length: 19 amino acids. Unmatched junction bases numbered 20, after V lost 0 bases and J lost 5 bases. Germline values: CDR1 DFQATT, CDR2 SNEGSKA (reference sequence). Incomplete CDR3 DNA: TGCAGTGCTAGAGATCCACCTCGGGCATCCCAGGGGGCCTTTTATGGC. Translating it yields CSARDPPRASQGAFYG. The entire CDR3 reads CSARDPPRASQGAFYGYTF.

On this clone itself: The sequenced fragment ends 3 residues before the CDR3 boundary, so the rest is inferred from the germline J gene. This chain connects TRBV18 to TRBJ1-4, with D possibly TRBD1 on 5 matching bases. Germline V CDR1 and CDR2: KGHSH, LQKENI. Trimming shortened V by 2 bases and J by 7 bases, and 14 bases separated the two germline ends. CDR3 length: 15 amino acids. The CDR3 DNA, read in part, is TGTGCCAGCTCACCAGGGGCCAGAGTAGGTGAAAAA. The encoded protein is CASSPGARVGEK. The full CDR3 protein is CASSPGARVGEKLFF.

Remarks on this clone: The sequence runs out 3 residues before the end of the CDR3; the remainder is reconstructed from the germline J gene. The same CDR3 can be traced to other DNA sequences in this sample. This chain connects TRBV19 to TRBJ2-7, with 8 positions matching TRBD1. Losses at the gene ends were 9 bases for V and 6 bases for J; bases not matched to a gene: 4. The CDR3 is 11 residues long. Germline V gene data show CDR1 as LNHDA and CDR2 as SQIVND (reference sequence). The CDR3 sequence: CARQGAGEQYF. CDR3 bases read: TGTGCCAGGCAGGGGGCTGGCGAG.

On this clone: The read terminates 3 residues ahead of where the CDR3 ends, so the germline J gene completes it. This rearrangement joins TRBV6-2 or TRBV6-3 to TRBJ2-7; D is unresolved. Germline V gives CDR1 MNHEY, CDR2 SVGEGT. V lost 2 bases, J lost 0 bases, and 8 bases lay in between. This CDR3 is built from 14 residues. The CDR3 loop is CASSYHAASYEQYF. The CDR3 bases that were read are TGTGCCAGCAGTTACCATGCGGCCTCCTACGAG.

Comments on this clone: Read data end 3 residues before the CDR3 end; the end is taken from the germline J gene. This same CDR3 is encoded by further DNA sequences in the sample. The rearrangement links TRBV20-1 to TRBJ2-1; 11 bases line up with TRBD2. The V and J ends lost 5 bases and 6 bases, in that order; junction bases with no gene match: 3. CDR1 is DFQATT, CDR2 SNEGSKA, per germline (reference sequence). The CDR3 has 13 amino acids. CDR3 bases read: TGCAGTGCTCGGGGACTAGCGGTCAATGAG. Residues: CSARGLAVNE. The entire CDR3 protein is CSARGLAVNEQFF.

This CDR3 reads CASRGQQGTGGYTF. The sequenced part of the CDR3 DNA is TGTGCCAGCAGAGGACAACAGGGAACGGGTGGC. This chain uses TRBV6-4 with TRBJ1-2; D is perhaps TRBD1 (6 bases). The read stops 3 residues short of the end of the CDR3; the missing end is completed from the germline J gene. CDR1 and CDR2 from the germline V gene are MRHNA and SNTAGT. The V gene lost 6 bases and the J gene lost 7 bases, with 18 bases spanning the gap. This CDR3 has 14 amino acids.

In the case of this clone: With the read ending 3 residues before the CDR3 end, the germline J gene is used to fill in that end. The sample contains more than one DNA sequence encoding this CDR3. This chain joins TRBV6-2 or TRBV6-3 and TRBJ2-3, with TRBD2 identical over 8 bases. With V trimmed by 5 bases and J by 5 bases, 6 bases remained unmatched. The germline V gene has CDR1 MNHEY and CDR2 SVGEGT. This CDR3 is built from 14 residues. CDR3 protein: CASSPRLAGDTQYF. The covered CDR3 bases are TGTGCCAGCAGTCCCCGTCTAGCGGGAGATACG.

In the case of this clone: The read ends 3 residues shy of where the CDR3 ends; the end is completed using the germline J gene. The V gene is TRBV7-3, the J gene TRBJ2-1, with TRBD2 matching 13 bases. Looked up from germline, CDR1 is SGHTA and CDR2 is FQGTGA. The CDR3 length is 18 residues. V lost 2 bases, J lost 9 bases, and 13 bases stayed unmatched. CDR3 DNA, as far as it was read: TGTGCCAGCAGCTTATGGTCCCCACTAGCGGGAGGGGTTGGTGAG. Translation: CASSLWSPLAGGVGE. The CDR3 as a whole reads CASSLWSPLAGGVGEQFF.